This T cell receptor (beta chain) was identified during a study of T cells after yellow fever vaccination. The wider study: Some fractions had low cell numbers, and these were prepared with SMART-Seq v4 Ultra Low Input.

Findings of the study overall: Clonotypes appearing in both CD4 and CD8 compartments existed, and their share was small. Abundant clonotypes (contaminants from the bulk population) could be present in FACS-sorted repertoires.

This clonotype has a count of ten or more. Its cognate antigen is unknown. This CDR3 has 14 residues. Trimming removed 5 bases at V and 4 bases at J, with 11 bases between. The germline gives CDR1 SEHNR, CDR2 FQNEAQ (reference sequence). Conversion of TCR transcripts into cDNA relied on 5'RACE template switching, which added a universal primer site and UMIs. Each CDR3 protein is one row after TCRdb ran MiXCR on the 5' RACE reads. Seen here are 300,000 to 350,000 distinct CDR3 sequences, 3.5% to 4.5% observed once, and the top ten hold roughly 19%. The rearrangement uses TRBV7-9 and TRBJ2-2, with D possibly matching TRBD1 (6 bases). Material: PBMCs, obtained 15 days after the yellow fever booster vaccination. The source of this sequence is a man in his late teens or twenties who received the YFV17D yellow fever vaccine. The chain's CDR3 is CASSIQGGTGELFF. For the CDR3, the DNA is TGTGCCAGCAGCATACAAGGGGGCACCGGGGAGCTGTTTTTT.